This T cell receptor (beta chain) is drawn from a study of T cells after yellow fever vaccination. Study-wide points: Post-booster reappearance was seen for most primary-vaccination clones (96% CD4, about 88% CD8). Although most clonotypes did not, a small share appeared in both CD4 and CD8 compartments. In FACS-sorted repertoires, abundant clonotypes from the bulk population could appear as contaminants.

5'RACE template switching added a universal primer site and UMIs to TCR cDNA. One entry per CDR3 protein, called by TCRdb with MiXCR from the 5' RACE reads. The sample contains about 210,000 distinct CDR3 sequences, approximately 6.3% of which appear only once. The CDR3 contains 15 residues. Germline-derived CDR1 and CDR2 are SGHRS and YFSETQ. The trim removed 6 bases at V and 2 bases at J, leaving 11 bases unmatched. This clonotype turned up a few times. Its target is not known. The clonotype was recovered from a man aged 25 to 40 who received the YFV17D yellow fever vaccine. The chain uses TRBV5-1 and TRBJ2-7, with TRBD2 identical over 7 bases. Material: CD4+ T cells sorted from PBMCs, obtained on the day of the yellow fever booster vaccination. CDR3 residues: CASTLTSVFPYEQYF. In DNA form, the CDR3 reads TGCGCCAGCACTCTTACTAGCGTTTTTCCCTACGAGCAGTACTTC.